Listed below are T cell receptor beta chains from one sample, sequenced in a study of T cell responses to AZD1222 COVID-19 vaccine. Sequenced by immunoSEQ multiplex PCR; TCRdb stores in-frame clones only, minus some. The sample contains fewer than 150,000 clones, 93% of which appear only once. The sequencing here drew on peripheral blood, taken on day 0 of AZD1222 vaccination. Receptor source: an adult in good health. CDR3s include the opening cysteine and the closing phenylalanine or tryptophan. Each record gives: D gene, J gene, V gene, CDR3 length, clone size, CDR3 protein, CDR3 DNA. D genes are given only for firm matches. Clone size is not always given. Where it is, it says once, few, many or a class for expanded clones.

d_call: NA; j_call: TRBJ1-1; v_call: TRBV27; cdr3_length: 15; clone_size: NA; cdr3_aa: CASSLRRGPNTEAFF; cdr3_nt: TGTGCCAGCAGTTTACGGCGGGGGCCGAACACTGAAGCTTTCTTT
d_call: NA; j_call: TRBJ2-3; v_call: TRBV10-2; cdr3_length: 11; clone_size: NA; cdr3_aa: CASSPADTQYF; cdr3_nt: TGCGCCAGCAGTCCGGCAGATACGCAGTATTTT
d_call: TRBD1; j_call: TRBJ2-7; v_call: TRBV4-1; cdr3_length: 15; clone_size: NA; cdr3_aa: CASSHIGQGGYEQYF; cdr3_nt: TGCGCCAGCAGCCACATCGGACAGGGCGGCTACGAGCAGTACTTC
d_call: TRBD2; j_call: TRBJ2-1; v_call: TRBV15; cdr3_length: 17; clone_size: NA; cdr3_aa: CATSRDRRLGRDNEQFF; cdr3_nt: TGTGCCACCAGCAGAGATCGACGCCTCGGGAGGGACAATGAGCAGTTCTTC
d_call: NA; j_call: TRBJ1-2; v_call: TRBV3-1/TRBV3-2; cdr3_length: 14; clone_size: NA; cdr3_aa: CASSQGTANYGYTF; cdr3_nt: TGTGCCAGCAGCCAAGGGACAGCTAACTATGGCTACACCTTC
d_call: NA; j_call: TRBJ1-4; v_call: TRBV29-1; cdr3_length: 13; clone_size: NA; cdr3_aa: CSVARATNEKLFF; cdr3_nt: TGCAGCGTCGCAAGAGCAACTAATGAAAAACTGTTTTTT
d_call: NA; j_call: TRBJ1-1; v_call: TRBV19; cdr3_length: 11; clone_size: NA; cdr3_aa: CASEFDTEAFF; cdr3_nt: TGTGCCTCAGAATTTGACACTGAAGCTTTCTTT
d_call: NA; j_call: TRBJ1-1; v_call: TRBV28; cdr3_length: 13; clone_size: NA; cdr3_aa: CASSPPHRVGAFF; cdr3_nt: TGTGCCAGCAGTCCACCACACAGGGTTGGAGCTTTCTTT
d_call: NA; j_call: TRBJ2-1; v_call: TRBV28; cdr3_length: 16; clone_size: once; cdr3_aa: CASSTRSTVQGGEQFF; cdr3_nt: TGTGCCAGCAGTACGCGCTCCACGGTTCAAGGGGGTGAGCAGTTCTTC
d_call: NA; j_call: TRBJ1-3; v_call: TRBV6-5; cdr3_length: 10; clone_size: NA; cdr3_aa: CASGRDTIYF; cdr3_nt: TGTGCCAGCGGTAGGGACACCATATATTTT
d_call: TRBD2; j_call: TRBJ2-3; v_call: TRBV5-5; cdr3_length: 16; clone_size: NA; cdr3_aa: CASSSGTSASTDTQYF; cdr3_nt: TGTGCCAGCAGCTCCGGGACTAGCGCGAGCACAGATACGCAGTATTTT
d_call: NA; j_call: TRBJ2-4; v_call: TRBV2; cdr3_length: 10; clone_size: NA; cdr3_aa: CASNGNIQYF; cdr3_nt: TGTGCCAGCAACGGAAACATTCAGTACTTC
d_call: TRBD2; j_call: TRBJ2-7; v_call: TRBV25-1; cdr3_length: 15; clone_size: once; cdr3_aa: CASSDRLAGGVEQYF; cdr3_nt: TGTGCCAGCAGCGATCGACTAGCGGGAGGGGTCGAGCAGTACTTC
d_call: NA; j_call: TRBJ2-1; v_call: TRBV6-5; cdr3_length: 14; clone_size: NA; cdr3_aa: CAAGNREIFNEQFF; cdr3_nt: TGTGCCGCGGGGAACAGGGAAATATTTAATGAGCAGTTCTTC
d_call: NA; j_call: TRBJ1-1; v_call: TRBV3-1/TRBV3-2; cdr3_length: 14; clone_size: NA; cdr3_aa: CASSLHDRHKEAFF; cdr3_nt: TGTGCCAGCAGCCTCCACGACAGACACAAAGAAGCTTTCTTT
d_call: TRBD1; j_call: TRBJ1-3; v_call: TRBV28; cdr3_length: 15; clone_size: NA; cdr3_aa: CASSAGTAFGSTIYF; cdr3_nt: TGTGCCAGCAGTGCCGGGACAGCCTTCGGTAGCACCATATATTTT
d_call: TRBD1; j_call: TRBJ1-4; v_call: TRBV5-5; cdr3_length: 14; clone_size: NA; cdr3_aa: CASSLGQGVEKLFF; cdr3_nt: TGTGCCAGCAGCTTGGGACAGGGAGTTGAAAAACTGTTTTTT
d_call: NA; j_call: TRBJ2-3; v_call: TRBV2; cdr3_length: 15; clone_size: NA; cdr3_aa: CASSGAELNTDTQYF; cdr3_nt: TGTGCCAGCAGTGGAGCGGAATTGAACACAGATACGCAGTATTTT
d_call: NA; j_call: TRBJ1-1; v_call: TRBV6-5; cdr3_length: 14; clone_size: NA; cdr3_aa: CASSYSAGRTEAFF; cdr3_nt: TGTGCCAGCAGTTACTCGGCAGGGAGGACTGAAGCTTTCTTT
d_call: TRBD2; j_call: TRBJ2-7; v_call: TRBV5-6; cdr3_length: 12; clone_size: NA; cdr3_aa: CASSWTSREQYF; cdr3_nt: TGTGCCAGCAGCTGGACTAGTCGCGAGCAGTACTTC
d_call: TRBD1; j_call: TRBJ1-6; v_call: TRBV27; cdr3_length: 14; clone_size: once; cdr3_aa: CASSSGQGASPLHF; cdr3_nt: TGTGCCAGCAGCTCGGGACAGGGGGCTTCACCCCTCCACTTT
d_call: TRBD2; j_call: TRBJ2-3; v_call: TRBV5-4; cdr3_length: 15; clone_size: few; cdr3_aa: CASSWMERGSDTQYF; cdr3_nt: TGTGCCAGCAGCTGGATGGAGCGGGGCTCAGATACGCAGTATTTT
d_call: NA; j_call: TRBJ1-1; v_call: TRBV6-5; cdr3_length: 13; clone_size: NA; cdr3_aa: CASSRRVDTEAFF; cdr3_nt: TGTGCCAGCAGTCGGAGAGTCGACACTGAAGCTTTCTTT
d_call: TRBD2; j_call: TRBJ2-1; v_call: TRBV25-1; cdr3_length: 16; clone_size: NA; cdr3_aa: CASSLGGTSSRNEQFF; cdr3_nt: TGTGCCAGCAGTCTAGGGGGGACTAGCTCCCGAAATGAGCAGTTCTTC
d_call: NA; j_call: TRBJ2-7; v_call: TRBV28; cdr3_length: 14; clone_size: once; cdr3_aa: CASSSPRRAYEQYF; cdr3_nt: TGTGCCAGCAGTTCCCCCAGGAGGGCCTACGAGCAGTACTTC
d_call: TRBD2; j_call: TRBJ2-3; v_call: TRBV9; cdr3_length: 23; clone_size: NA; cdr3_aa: CASSVPPWVSPGLAGGVTDTQYF; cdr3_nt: TGTGCCAGCAGCGTTCCCCCTTGGGTTAGCCCGGGACTAGCGGGAGGGGTAACAGATACGCAGTATTTT
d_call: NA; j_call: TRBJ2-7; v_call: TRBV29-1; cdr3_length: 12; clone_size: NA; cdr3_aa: CSVVADSYEQYF; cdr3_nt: TGCAGCGTTGTGGCTGACAGCTACGAGCAGTACTTC
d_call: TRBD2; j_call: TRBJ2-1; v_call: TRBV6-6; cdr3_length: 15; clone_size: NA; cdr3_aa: CASSYLAGGVNEQFF; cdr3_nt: TGTGCCAGCAGTTACCTAGCGGGAGGTGTCAATGAGCAGTTCTTC
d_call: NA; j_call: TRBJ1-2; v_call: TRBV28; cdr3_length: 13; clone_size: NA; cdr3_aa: CASSWGREYGYTF; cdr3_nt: TGTGCCAGCAGTTGGGGCAGGGAATACGGCTACACCTTC
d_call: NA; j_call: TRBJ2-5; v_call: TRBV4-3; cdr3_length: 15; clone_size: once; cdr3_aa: CASSQDWSTRETQYF; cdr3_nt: TGCGCCAGCAGCCAAGATTGGAGCACCCGGGAGACCCAGTACTTC
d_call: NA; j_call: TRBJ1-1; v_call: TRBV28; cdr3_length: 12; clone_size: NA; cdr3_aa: CASSLGYAEAFF; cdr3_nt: TGTGCCAGCAGTTTAGGTTACGCGGAAGCTTTCTTT
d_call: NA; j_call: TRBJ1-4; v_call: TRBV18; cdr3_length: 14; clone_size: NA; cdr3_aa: CASSPPSVEGKLFF; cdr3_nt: TGTGCCAGCTCACCCCCATCTGTGGAGGGAAAACTGTTTTTT
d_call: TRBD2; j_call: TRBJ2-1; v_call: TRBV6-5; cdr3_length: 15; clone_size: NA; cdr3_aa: CASSPTSGLYNEQFF; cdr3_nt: TGTGCCAGCAGTCCAACTAGCGGGCTCTACAATGAGCAGTTCTTC
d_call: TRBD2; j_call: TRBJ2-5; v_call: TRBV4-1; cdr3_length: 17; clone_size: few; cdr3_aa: CASSQVSLAGGQETQYF; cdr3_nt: TGCGCCAGCAGCCAAGTTTCACTAGCGGGAGGCCAAGAGACCCAGTACTTC
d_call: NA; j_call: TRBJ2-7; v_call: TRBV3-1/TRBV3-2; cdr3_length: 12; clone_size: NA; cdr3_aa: CASSQDSYEQYF; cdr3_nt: TGTGCCAGCAGCCAGGACAGCTACGAGCAGTACTTC